This passage covers 7 T cell receptor beta chains from one sample sequenced in a study of T cells after yellow fever vaccination. TCRdb re-derived calls from the 5' RACE reads in MiXCR, one entry per CDR3 protein. In the table there are about 130,000 distinct CDR3 sequences, about 8.4% of which are singletons. Sequenced here: CD8+ T cells sorted from PBMCs, sampled on the day of the yellow fever booster vaccination. The receptors here all came from a man younger than 35 who received the YFV17D yellow fever vaccine.

The sample holds a few counts of this clonotype. The chain uses TRBV27 and TRBJ2-5; TRBD1 agrees at 9 bases. Trimming cost V 6 bases and J 5 bases; bases outside gene matches: 7. The CDR3 loop spans 14 amino acids. The germline CDR1 and CDR2 sequences are MNHEY and SMNVEV (reference sequence). The CDR3 here is CASSGGTGWETQYF. The CDR3 DNA reads TGTGCCAGCAGCGGGGGGACAGGGTGGGAGACCCAGTACTTC.

This clonotype was observed a few times. The CDR3 reads CASSPGTENQPQHF. CDR3 coding DNA: TGTGCCAGCAGTCCGGGGACAGAAAATCAGCCCCAGCATTTT. The chain couples TRBV12-3 or TRBV12-4 to TRBJ1-5; 7 positions agree with TRBD1. This CDR3 is 14 amino acids long. After removal of 5 bases from V and 4 bases from J, the junction contained 5 bases not matched to a gene.

The chain has TRBV9 and TRBJ2-5; D is uncertain. Germline CDR1 reads SGDLS; CDR2 reads YYNGEE. The V gene lost 4 bases and the J gene lost 2 bases, with 12 bases spanning the gap. This CDR3 has 14 residues. The CDR3 nucleotides are TGTGCCAGCAGCCCCACCGGGCGACAAGAGACCCAGTACTTC. Protein product: CASSPTGRQETQYF.

This clonotype has just a few counts. V usage is TRBV7-2 and J usage is TRBJ2-1, with TRBD1 as a possible D gene (6 bases). In germline, CDR1 is SGHTA, CDR2 FQGNSA. The CDR3 spans 16 residues. Trimming left V 8 bases short and J 1 base short, with 18 bases between. CDR3 DNA sequence: TGTGCCAGCGGCGAGGGGGAGATACGGTCCTACAATGAGCAGTTCTTC. Amino acid sequence: CASGEGEIRSYNEQFF.

This clonotype came up many times. This rearrangement joins TRBV4-1 to TRBJ1-6, with TRBD1 identical over 8 bases. V lost 1 base to trimming and J lost 7 bases; unmatched junction nucleotides: 6. Germline V gene lookup returns CDR1 MGHRA and CDR2 YSYEKL. The CDR3 covers 16 residues. In DNA form, the CDR3 reads TGCGCCAGCAGCCAAGCCTACAGGGGGAGCAATTCACCCCTCCACTTT. Amino acids: CASSQAYRGSNSPLHF.

The chain joins TRBV11-2 to TRBJ2-3, with D perhaps assigned TRBD1 or TRBD2 (5 bases each). This CDR3 spans 15 amino acids. V shed 4 bases and J shed 1 base, with 12 bases lying between them. Germline CDR1 and CDR2: SGHAT and FQNNGV. CDR3 in DNA: TGTGCCAGCAGCTCGGCAGGGAGTGGCACAGATACGCAGTATTTT. This gives the protein CASSSAGSGTDTQYF.

This clonotype occurred a few times. The chain carries TRBV7-8 and TRBJ2-2; D perhaps matches TRBD1 (6 bases). Per the germline V gene, CDR1 is SGHVS and CDR2 is FQNEAQ. V lost 0 bases and J lost 4, with 9 bases in between. The CDR3 spans 15 residues. CDR3 protein: CASSLAGQSTGELFF. DNA of the CDR3: TGTGCCAGCAGCTTAGCCGGACAGTCCACCGGGGAGCTGTTTTTT.